This is a list of T cell receptor beta chains from one sample in a study of regulatory T cells in long-lasting Graves disease. Via MiXCR, TCRdb re-called the multiplex PCR reads, giving one row per CDR3 protein. The table has 400,000 to 500,000 distinct CDR3 sequences, 16% seen once. The sample was also linked to a second study, of T cells in Graves' hyperthyroidism and ophthalmopathy.

The material was peripheral blood mononuclear cells (PBMCs), obtained at new diagnosis, from a patient treated with antithyroid drugs. The receptors were sampled from a young woman with Graves disease. Each CDR3 is given with its conserved first and last residue. The order of the fields is J gene, clone size, D gene, V gene, CDR3 protein, CDR3 DNA. The D gene is left open where the match is weak. The size of a clone is reported for some rows only, either as once, few or many, or as a class for expanded clones.

TRBJ2-1,many,TRBD2,TRBV7-9,CASTESLRGLAENNEQFF,TGTGCCAGCACCGAATCTTTGAGGGGACTAGCGGAAAACAATGAGCAGTTCTTC
TRBJ1-5,many,-,TRBV30,CAWSEENSNQPQHF,TGTGCCTGGAGTGAGGAAAATAGCAATCAGCCCCAGCATTTT
TRBJ2-3,-,-,TRBV10-1,CASSVTRGMQYF,TGCGCCAGCAGTGTTACCAGGGGAATGCAGTATTTT
TRBJ2-7,many,-,TRBV4-2,CASSPLGPIAEQYF,TGTGCCAGCAGCCCCCTGGGACCTATTGCCGAGCAGTACTTC
TRBJ2-1,many,-,TRBV20-1,CSARDARRGAGKRYNEQFF,TGCAGTGCTAGAGATGCGAGAAGGGGGGCGGGCAAGAGGTACAATGAGCAGTTCTTC
TRBJ2-5,many,-,TRBV7-9,CASSLDRRTSREETQYF,TGTGCCAGCAGCTTAGACCGTCGGACATCCCGAGAGGAGACCCAGTACTTC
TRBJ1-5,many,-,TRBV7-2,CASSQISVDQPQHF,TGTGCCAGCAGCCAAATCAGTGTCGATCAGCCCCAGCATTTT
TRBJ1-5,-,TRBD1,TRBV29-1,CSPVQTGFYSARRWVPQHF,TGCAGCCCCGTCCAGACAGGGTTTTATTCCGCCCGGCGTTGGGTGCCCCAGCATTTT
TRBJ2-3,-,-,TRBV20-1,CSARRRGSSTDTQYF,TGCAGTGCTAGACGTCGGGGGAGTAGCACAGATACGCAGTATTTT
TRBJ2-7,many,-,TRBV7-2,CASSLEGRFHEQYF,TGTGCCAGCAGCTTAGAAGGGAGGTTCCACGAGCAGTACTTC
TRBJ1-5,many,-,TRBV2,CASSVTVANQPQHF,TGTGCCAGCAGTGTGACAGTGGCCAATCAGCCCCAGCATTTT
TRBJ2-6,few,-,TRBV9,CASGGRGVPGANVLTF,TGTGCCAGCGGGGGCAGGGGTGTCCCTGGGGCCAACGTCCTGACTTTC
TRBJ2-5,-,TRBD1,TRBV29-1,CSVVLLGTGGQETQYF,TGCAGCGTTGTCTTACTAGGGACAGGAGGTCAAGAGACCCAGTACTTC
TRBJ2-5,-,TRBD2,TRBV5-1,CASRGIWGRDQETQYF,TGCGCCAGCAGAGGTATCTGGGGGAGGGACCAAGAGACCCAGTACTTC
TRBJ1-2,-,-,TRBV10-2,CASSESRDIYYGYTF,TGCGCCAGCAGTGAATCCCGGGACATCTACTATGGCTACACCTTC